This TCR beta chain comes out of a study of CD8 T cells in ankylosing spondylitis. General study findings and limits: In reactive arthritis synovial fluid and blood, some motif variants had been reported before. It was reported that disease-linked clones were significantly enriched in matched ankylosing spondylitis synovial fluid. Among TCR beta sequences, a motif of roughly 8 highly homologous variants appeared characteristic of ankylosing spondylitis blood.

5'-RACE, quantitative and with molecular barcodes, yielded the TCR beta libraries. MiXCR was run by TCRdb on the 5' RACE reads, yielding one entry per CDR3 protein. Of a few hundred thousand distinct CDR3 sequences listed, around 18% are singletons. A note on this clonotype: Its cognate antigen is unknown.

V was clipped by 1 base and J by 0 bases, with 7 bases between them. Germline CDR1 is LGHNA and CDR2 is YSLEER. The CDR3 runs 16 residues. This receptor was obtained from a male donor with ankylosing spondylitis. The material sequenced was blood, either unsorted or a sorted T cell fraction (not recorded which). V gene TRBV4-3 combines with J gene TRBJ2-6; a weak D match, TRBD2 (6 bases). CDR3 DNA sequence: TGCGCCAGCAGCCAAGGGGAGGACTCTGGGGCCAACGTCCTGACTTTC. This gives the protein CASSQGEDSGANVLTF.